This TCR beta chain appears in the sequencing data of a study of early stage breast cancer tumors. This clone turned up a few times. Method: immunoSEQ multiplex PCR; TCRdb's copy keeps in-frame clones and lacks some. The repertoire holds fewer than 30,000 clones, roughly 80% seen once, with about 13% in the top ten. Trimming took off 4 bases at V and 5 bases at J, with 17 bases between the two ends. The CDR3 has 15 amino acids. Sequenced input: blood. J is TRBJ1-1 and V is TRBV23-1; possibly TRBD1 for D (6 bases). TRBV23-1 is annotated as an ORF whose role is uncertain. The origin of this receptor is a person between 55 and 70 years old with breast cancer. The CDR3 DNA reads TGCGCCAGCAGTCCGACCGGGTCGAGGGGGACTGAAGCTTTCTTT. Its protein is CASSPTGSRGTEAFF.